These 4 T cell receptor beta chains share one sample of origin, sequenced in a study of T cells expressing NK-cell markers. TCRdb reanalyzed the 5' RACE reads and collapses them to one entry per CDR3 protein, without DNA. The sample has about half a million distinct CDR3 sequences. The specimen sequenced was blood T cells: a sorted CD56 or NKG2C T cell subset, CD4+ or CD8+ T cells, or bulk PBMC T cells (not recorded which). The receptor set was obtained from a woman in her 50s in good health.

This rearrangement joins TRBV29-1 to TRBJ2-7; TCRdb calls TRBD1, which cannot be checked without DNA. Germline V gene lookup returns CDR1 SQVTM and CDR2 ANQGSEA. The CDR3 is 13 amino acids. CDR3 sequence: CSAGQQLSYEQYF.

The genes are TRBV5-1 and TRBJ2-7. The germline V gene encodes CDR1 SGHRS and CDR2 YFSETQ. This CDR3 has 14 residues. CDR3 sequence reads: CASSSSTPRYEQYF.

The gene calls are TRBV7-9 and TRBJ2-5. Germline assignment: CDR1 SEHNR and CDR2 FQNEAQ (reference sequence). The CDR3 totals 14 residues. CDR3 protein: CASSLAQIQETQYF.

This chain connects TRBV20-1 to TRBJ2-3. There are 13 residues in the CDR3. Germline V lookup: CDR1 DFQATT, CDR2 SNEGSKA (reference sequence). The CDR3 reads CSAREPGTDTQYF.